This T cell receptor (beta chain) emerged from a study of cytomegalovirus exposure and HLA in healthy donors. On this clone itself: The junction differs from germline at one of its ends, possibly a read error.

PCR used 60 Vbeta primers and 13 Jbeta primers. This table comes from immunoSEQ multiplex PCR, and its TCRdb copy is limited to in-frame clones, with some not included. This repertoire includes some 64,000 clones. This sequence originates from a woman under 40 in good health and CMV-seronegative. Sequencing input: PBMCs.

CDR3 coding DNA: TGCGCCAGCGGCCCGGGACTAGCGGAAGAGTATATCTTC. Amino acid sequence: CASGPGLAEEYIF. The rearrangement joins TRBV10-2 to TRBJ2-1; 11 bases match TRBD2. This CDR3 contains 13 residues. Per the germline V gene, CDR1 is WSHSY and CDR2 is SAAADI.